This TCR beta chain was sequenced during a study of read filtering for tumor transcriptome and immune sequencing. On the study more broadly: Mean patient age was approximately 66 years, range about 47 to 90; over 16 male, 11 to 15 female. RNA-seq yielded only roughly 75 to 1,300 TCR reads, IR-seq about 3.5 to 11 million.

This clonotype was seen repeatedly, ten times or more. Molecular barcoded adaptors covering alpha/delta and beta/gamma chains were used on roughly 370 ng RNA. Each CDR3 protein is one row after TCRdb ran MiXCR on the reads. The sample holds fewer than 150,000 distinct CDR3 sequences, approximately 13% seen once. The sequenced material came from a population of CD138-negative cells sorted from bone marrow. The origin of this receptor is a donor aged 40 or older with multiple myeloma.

This chain's CDR3 is CASSYGRGRYEQYF. In DNA form, the CDR3 reads TGTGCCAGCAGCTATGGCAGGGGGAGGTACGAGCAGTACTTC. This chain connects TRBV7-9 to TRBJ2-7, with a weak D call TRBD1 (7 bases). Germline V lookup: CDR1 SEHNR, CDR2 FQNEAQ (reference sequence). The CDR3 totals 14 residues. The V end was cut by 4 bases, the J end by 4 bases, with 14 bases between.